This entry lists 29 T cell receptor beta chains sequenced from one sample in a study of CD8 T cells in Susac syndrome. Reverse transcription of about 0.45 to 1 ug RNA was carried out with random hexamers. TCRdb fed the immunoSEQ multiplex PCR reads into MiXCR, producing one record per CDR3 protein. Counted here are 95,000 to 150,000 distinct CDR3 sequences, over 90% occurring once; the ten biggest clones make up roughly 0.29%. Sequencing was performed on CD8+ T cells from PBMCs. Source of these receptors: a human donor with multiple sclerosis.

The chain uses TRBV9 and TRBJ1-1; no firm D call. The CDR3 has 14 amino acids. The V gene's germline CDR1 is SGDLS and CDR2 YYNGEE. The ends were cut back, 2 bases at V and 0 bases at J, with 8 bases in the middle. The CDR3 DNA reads TGTGCCAGCAGCGTGAGTATCGTGAACACTGAAGCTTTCTTT. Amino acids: CASSVSIVNTEAFF. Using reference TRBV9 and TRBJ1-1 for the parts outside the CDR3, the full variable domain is DSGVTQTPKHLITATGQRVTLRCSPRSGDLSVYWYQQSLDQGLQFLIQYYNGEERAKGNILERFSAQQFPDLHSELNLSSLELGDSALYFCASSVSIVNTEAFFGQGTRLTVV.

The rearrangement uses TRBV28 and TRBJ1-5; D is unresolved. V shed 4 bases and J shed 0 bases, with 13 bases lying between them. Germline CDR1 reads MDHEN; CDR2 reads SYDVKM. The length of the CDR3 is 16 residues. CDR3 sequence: CASSSPRPHSNQPQHF. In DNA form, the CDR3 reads TGTGCCAGCAGTTCCCCAAGGCCCCATAGCAATCAGCCCCAGCATTTT.

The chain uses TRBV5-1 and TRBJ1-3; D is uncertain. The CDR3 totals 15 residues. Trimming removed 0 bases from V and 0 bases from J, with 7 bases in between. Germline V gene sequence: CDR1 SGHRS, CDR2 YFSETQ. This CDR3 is CASSLDSTSGNTIYF. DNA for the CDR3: TGCGCCAGCAGCTTGGACAGCACCTCTGGAAACACCATATATTTT.

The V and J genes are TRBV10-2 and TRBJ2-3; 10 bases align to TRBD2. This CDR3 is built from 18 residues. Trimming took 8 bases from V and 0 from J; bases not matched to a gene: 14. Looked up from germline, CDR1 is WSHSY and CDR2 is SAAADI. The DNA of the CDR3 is TGCGCCAGCTTCGCGGATAGCGGGAGGACCTCTAGCACAGATACGCAGTATTTT. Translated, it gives CASFADSGRTSSTDTQYF.

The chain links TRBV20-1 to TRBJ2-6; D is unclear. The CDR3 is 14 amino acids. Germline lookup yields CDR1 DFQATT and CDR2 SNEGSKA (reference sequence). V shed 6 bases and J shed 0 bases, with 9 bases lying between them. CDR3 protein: CSAFSYSGANVLTF. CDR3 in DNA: TGCAGTGCCTTTAGCTACTCTGGGGCCAACGTCCTGACTTTC.

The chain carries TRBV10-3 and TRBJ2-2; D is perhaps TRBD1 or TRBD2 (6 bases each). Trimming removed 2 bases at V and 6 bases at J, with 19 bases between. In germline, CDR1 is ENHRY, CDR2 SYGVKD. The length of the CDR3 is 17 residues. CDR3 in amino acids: CAISEGKGDSKAGELFF. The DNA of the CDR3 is TGTGCCATCAGTGAGGGGAAGGGGGACTCTAAGGCCGGGGAGCTGTTTTTT.

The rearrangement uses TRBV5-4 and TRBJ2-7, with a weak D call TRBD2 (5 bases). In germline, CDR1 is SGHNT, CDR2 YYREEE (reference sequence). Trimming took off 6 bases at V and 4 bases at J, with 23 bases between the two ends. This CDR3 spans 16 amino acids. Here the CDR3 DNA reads TGTGCCAGCAACCTCTTTCGGGCGTCCCGGGGATACGAGCAGTACGTC. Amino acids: CASNLFRASRGYEQYV.

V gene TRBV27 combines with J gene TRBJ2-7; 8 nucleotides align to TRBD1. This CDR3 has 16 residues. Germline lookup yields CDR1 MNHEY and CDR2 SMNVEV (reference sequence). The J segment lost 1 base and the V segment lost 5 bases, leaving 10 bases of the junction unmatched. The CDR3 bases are TGTGCCAGCAGTAGCCCCAGGGGGCGAGGTTCCTACGAGCAGTACTTC. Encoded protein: CASSSPRGRGSYEQYF.

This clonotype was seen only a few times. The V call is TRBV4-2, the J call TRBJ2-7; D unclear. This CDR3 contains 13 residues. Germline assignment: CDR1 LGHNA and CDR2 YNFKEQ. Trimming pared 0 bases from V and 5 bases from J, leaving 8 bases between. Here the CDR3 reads CASSQDAKHEQYF. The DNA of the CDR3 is TGTGCCAGCAGCCAAGATGCCAAGCACGAGCAGTACTTC.

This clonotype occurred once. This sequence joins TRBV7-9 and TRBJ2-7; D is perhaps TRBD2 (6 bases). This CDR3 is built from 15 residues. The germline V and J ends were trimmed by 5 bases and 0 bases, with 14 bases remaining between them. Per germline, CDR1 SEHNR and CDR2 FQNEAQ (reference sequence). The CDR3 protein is CASSLTSGGSYEQYF. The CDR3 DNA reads TGTGCCAGCAGCCTTACCTCCGGGGGCTCCTACGAGCAGTACTTC. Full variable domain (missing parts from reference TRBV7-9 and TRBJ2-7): DTGVSQNPRHKITKRGQNVTFRCDPISEHNRLYWYRQTLGQGPEFLTYFQNEAQLEKSRLLSDRFSAERPKGSFSTLEIQRTEQGDSAMYLCASSLTSGGSYEQYFGPGTRLTVT.

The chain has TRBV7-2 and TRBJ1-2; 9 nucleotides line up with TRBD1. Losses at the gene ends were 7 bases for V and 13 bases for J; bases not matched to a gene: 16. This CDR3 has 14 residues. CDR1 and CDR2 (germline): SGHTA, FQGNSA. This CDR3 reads CASTIVGAGQGSTF. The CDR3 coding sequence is TGTGCCAGCACCATTGTGGGTGCGGGACAGGGATCCACCTTC.

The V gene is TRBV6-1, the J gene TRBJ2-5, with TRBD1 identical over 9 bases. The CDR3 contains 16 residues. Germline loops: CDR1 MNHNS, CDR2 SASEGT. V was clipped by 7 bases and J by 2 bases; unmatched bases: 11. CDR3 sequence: CASNTGTGLQQETQYF. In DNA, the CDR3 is TGTGCCAGCAATACCGGGACAGGGTTACAACAAGAGACCCAGTACTTC.

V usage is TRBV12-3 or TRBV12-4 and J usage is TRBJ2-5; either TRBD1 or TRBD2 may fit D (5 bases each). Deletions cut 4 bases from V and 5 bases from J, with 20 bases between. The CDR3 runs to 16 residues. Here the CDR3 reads CASSSRQFTGAETQYF. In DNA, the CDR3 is TGTGCCAGCAGTTCCCGACAGTTTACCGGGGCGGAGACCCAGTACTTC.

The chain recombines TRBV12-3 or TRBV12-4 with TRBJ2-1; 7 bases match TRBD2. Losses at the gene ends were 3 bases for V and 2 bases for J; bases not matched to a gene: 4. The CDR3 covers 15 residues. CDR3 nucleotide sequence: TGTGCCAGCAGTTTTCTCGCGGGAGCCTACAATGAGCAGTTCTTC. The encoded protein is CASSFLAGAYNEQFF.

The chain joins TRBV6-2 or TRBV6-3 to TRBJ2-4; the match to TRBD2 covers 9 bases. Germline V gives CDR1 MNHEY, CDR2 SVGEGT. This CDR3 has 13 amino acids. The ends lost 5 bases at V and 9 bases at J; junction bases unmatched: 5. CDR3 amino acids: CASSLSGGRIQYF. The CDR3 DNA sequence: TGTGCCAGCAGTCTTAGCGGGGGTCGCATTCAGTACTTC.

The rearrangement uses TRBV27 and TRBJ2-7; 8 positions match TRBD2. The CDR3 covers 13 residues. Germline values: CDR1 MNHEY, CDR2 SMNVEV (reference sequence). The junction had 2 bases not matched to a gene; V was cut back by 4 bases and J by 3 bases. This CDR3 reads CASSSAGGYEQYF. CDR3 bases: TGTGCCAGCAGTTCGGCGGGGGGCTACGAGCAGTACTTC.

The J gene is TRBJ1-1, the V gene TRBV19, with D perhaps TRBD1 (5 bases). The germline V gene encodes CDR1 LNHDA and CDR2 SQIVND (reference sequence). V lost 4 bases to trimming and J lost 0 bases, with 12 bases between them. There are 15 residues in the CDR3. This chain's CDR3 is CASSKTGTVNTEAFF. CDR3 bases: TGTGCCAGTAGTAAAACCGGGACGGTGAACACTGAAGCTTTCTTT.

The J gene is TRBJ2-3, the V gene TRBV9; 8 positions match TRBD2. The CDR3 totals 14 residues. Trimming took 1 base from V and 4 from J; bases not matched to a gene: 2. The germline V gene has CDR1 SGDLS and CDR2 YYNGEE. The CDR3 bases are TGTGCCAGCAGCGTAAGGGGACTAGCAGATACGCAGTATTTT. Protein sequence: CASSVRGLADTQYF.

The CDR3 spells CASSQEPSGGTDEQFF. CDR3 bases: TGCGCCAGCAGCCAAGAACCTAGCGGGGGCACGGATGAGCAGTTCTTC. This chain connects TRBV4-1 to TRBJ2-1, with TRBD2 matching over 10 bases. Germline CDR1 and CDR2: MGHRA and YSYEKL. This CDR3 contains 16 residues. With V trimmed by 0 bases and J by 8 bases, 7 bases remained unmatched.

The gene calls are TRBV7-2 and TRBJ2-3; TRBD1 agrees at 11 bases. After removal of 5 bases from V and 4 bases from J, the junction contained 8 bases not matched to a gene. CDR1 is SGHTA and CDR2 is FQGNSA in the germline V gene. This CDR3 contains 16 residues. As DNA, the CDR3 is TGTGCCAGCAGCACGGACAGGGGGCGGGGGGCAGATACGCAGTATTTT. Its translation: CASSTDRGRGADTQYF. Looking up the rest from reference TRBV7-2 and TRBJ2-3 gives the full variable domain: GAGVSQSPSNKVTEKGKDVELRCDPISGHTALYWYRQSLGQGLEFLIYFQGNSAPDKSGLPSDRFSAERTGGSVSTLTIQRTQQEDSAVYLCASSTDRGRGADTQYFGPGTRLTVL.

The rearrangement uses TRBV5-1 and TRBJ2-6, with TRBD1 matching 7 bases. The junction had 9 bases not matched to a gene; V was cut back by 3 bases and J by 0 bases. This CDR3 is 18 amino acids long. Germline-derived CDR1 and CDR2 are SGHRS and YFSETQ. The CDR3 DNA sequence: TGCGCCAGCAGCTACCGACAGGGCGGAACCTCTGGGGCCAACGTCCTGACTTTC. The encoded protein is CASSYRQGGTSGANVLTF.

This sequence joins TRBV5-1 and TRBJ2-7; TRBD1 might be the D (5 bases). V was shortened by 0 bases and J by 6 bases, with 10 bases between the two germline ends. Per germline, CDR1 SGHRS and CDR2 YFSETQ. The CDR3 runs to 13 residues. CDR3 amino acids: CASSLAGQREQYF. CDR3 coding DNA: TGCGCCAGCAGCTTGGCCGGACAACGCGAGCAGTACTTC.

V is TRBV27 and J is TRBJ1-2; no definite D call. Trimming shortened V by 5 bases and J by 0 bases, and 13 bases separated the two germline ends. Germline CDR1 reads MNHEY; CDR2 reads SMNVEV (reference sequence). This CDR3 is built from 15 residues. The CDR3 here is CASSPGTTANYGYTF. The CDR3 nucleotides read TGTGCCAGCAGTCCCGGCACGACGGCTAACTATGGCTACACCTTC.

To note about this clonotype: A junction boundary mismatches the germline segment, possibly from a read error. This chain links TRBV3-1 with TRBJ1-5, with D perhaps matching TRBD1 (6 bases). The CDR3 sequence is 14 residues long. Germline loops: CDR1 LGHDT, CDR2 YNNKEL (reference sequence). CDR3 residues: CASSLRGSNQLQHF. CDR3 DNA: TGTGCCAGCAGCCTCAGGGGAAGCAATCAGCTCCAGCATTTT.

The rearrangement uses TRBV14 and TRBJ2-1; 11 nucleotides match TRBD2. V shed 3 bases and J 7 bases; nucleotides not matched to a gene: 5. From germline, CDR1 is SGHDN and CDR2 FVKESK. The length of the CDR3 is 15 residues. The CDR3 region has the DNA TGTGCCAGCAGCCAGGCTAGCGGGAGGAAGAATGAGCAGTTCTTC. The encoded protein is CASSQASGRKNEQFF.

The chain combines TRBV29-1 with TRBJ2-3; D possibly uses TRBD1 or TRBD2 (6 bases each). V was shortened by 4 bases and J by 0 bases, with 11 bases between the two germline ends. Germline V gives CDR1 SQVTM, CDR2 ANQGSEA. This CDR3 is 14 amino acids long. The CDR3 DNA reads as TGCAGCGTTGCCGGGGGCAGGAGCACAGATACGCAGTATTTT. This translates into CSVAGGRSTDTQYF.

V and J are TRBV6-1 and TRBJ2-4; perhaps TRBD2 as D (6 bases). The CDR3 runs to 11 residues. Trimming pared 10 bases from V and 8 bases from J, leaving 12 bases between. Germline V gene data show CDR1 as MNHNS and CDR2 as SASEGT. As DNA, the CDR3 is TGTGCCAACCTGACTAGTTACATTCAGTACTTC. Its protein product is CANLTSYIQYF.

CDR3 nucleotides: TGTGCCAGCAGTGAAAAAGAGACCCAGTACTTC. Translation gives CASSEKETQYF. V usage is TRBV12-3 or TRBV12-4 and J usage is TRBJ2-5; D is uncertain. The CDR3 totals 11 residues. Trimming removed 5 bases from V and 3 bases from J, with 4 bases in between.

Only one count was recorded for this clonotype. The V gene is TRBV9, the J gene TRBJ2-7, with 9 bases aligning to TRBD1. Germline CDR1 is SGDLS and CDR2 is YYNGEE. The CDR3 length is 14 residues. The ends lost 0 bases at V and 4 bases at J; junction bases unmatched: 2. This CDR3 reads CASSVGGQGYEQYF. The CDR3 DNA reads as TGTGCCAGCAGCGTAGGAGGACAGGGGTACGAGCAGTACTTC.